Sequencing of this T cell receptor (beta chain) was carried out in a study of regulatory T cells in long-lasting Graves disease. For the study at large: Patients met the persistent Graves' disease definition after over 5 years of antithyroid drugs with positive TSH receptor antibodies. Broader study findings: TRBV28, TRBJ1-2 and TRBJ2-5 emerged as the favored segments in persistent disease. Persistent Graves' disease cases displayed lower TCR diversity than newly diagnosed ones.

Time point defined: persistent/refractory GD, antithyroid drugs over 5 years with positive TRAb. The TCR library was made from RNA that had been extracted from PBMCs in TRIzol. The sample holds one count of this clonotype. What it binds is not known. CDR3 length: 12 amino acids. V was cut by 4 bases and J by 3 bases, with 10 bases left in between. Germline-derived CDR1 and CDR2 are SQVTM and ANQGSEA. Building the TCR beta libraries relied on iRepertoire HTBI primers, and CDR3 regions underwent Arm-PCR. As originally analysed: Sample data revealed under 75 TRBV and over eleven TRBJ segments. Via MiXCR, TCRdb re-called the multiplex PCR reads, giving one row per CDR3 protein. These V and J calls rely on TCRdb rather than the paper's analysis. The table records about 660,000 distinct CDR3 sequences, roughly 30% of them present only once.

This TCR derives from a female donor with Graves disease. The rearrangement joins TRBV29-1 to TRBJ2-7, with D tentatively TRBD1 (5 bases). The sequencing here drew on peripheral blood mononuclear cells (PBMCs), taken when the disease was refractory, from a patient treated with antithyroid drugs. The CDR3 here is CSVARADYEQYF. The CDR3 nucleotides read TGCAGCGTTGCCAGGGCGGACTACGAGCAGTACTTC.